This entry lists 14 T cell receptor beta chains sequenced from one sample in a study of blood T cells in healthy people across ages. Together with a sample-barcoded 5' primer, a J-beta primer mix was included in a second PCR lasting roughly 6 to 12 cycles. TCRdb redid the calling of the 5' RACE reads with MiXCR, one entry per CDR3 protein. The repertoire consists of some 1,800,000 distinct CDR3 sequences, with about 39% occurring once and the leading ten covering approximately 22%. What was sequenced was blood. The receptors derive from a human donor in good health.

This rearrangement joins TRBV3-1 to TRBJ1-2; unclear D gene. Germline V gene data show CDR1 as LGHDT and CDR2 as YNNKEL (reference sequence). This CDR3 region has 14 residues. V lost 0 bases to trimming and J lost 3 bases, with 8 bases between them. CDR3 sequence (DNA): TGTGCCAGCAGCCAAGAAGGGATATACTATGGCTACACCTTC. Encoded protein: CASSQEGIYYGYTF.

This chain connects TRBV7-9 to TRBJ1-4; TRBD1 aligns across 8 bases. CDR1 is SEHNR, CDR2 FQNEAQ, per germline (reference sequence). The V segment lost 3 bases and the J segment 8 bases; nucleotides outside the gene matches: 5. This CDR3 comprises 14 residues. The CDR3 DNA reads as TGTGCCAGCAGCTTTACGGGACAGGCCGAAAAACTGTTTTTT. Translation gives CASSFTGQAEKLFF.

This clonotype was counted many times. The V and J genes are TRBV29-1 and TRBJ2-6, with D tentatively TRBD1 (6 bases). Trimming removed 7 bases from V and 4 bases from J, with 14 bases in between. Germline CDR1 and CDR2: SQVTM and ANQGSEA. The CDR3 totals 14 residues. The CDR3 loop is CSGLLGAGANVLTF. Written as DNA, the CDR3 is TGCAGCGGACTGTTGGGGGCCGGGGCCAACGTCCTGACTTTC. Based on the CDR3 plus reference TRBV29-1 and TRBJ2-6, the full variable domain is SAVISQKPSRDICQRGTSLTIQCQVDSQVTMMFWYRQQPGQSLTLIATANQGSEATYESGFVIDKFPISRPNLTFSTLTVSNMSPEDSSIYLCSGLLGAGANVLTFGAGSRLTVL.

As DNA, the CDR3 is TGTGCCAGCAGTTTAGGGGCCGCCCAAGCTTTCTTT. Translating gives CASSLGAAQAFF. The chain carries TRBV12-3 or TRBV12-4 and TRBJ1-1; D unresolved. V lost 1 base, J lost 9 bases, and 9 bases lay in between. The CDR3 is made up of 12 amino acids.

The genes are TRBV4-3 and TRBJ2-5; the D gene could be TRBD1 or TRBD2 (6 bases each). Germline V CDR1 and CDR2: LGHNA, YSLEER. V lost 0 bases, J lost 1 base, and 12 bases lay in between. CDR3 length: 16 amino acids. The CDR3 DNA follows: TGCGCCAGCAGCCAAGACTTGGAGGGGGGCCAAGAGACCCAGTACTTC. It yields the protein CASSQDLEGGQETQYF.

The CDR3 DNA follows: TGCAGTGCGACCTATTTTTCGGGGCGAGGAGAGACCCAGTACTTC. This translates into CSATYFSGRGETQYF. The rearrangement links TRBV20-1 to TRBJ2-5, with D perhaps assigned TRBD1 or TRBD2 (5 bases each). V lost 6 bases and J lost 4, with 21 bases in between. Germline CDR1 and CDR2: DFQATT and SNEGSKA (reference sequence). The CDR3 loop spans 15 amino acids.

This clonotype came up a few times. The chain employs TRBV10-2 and TRBJ2-7; the D call may be TRBD1 or TRBD2 (5 bases each). The CDR3 is 13 residues long. Germline V lookup: CDR1 WSHSY, CDR2 SAAADI. V lost 6 bases and J lost 3, with 12 bases in between. CDR3 in amino acids: CASSRDEYYEQYF. In nucleotides, the CDR3 is TGCGCCAGCAGCCGGGACGAGTACTACGAGCAGTACTTC.

This clonotype occurred a few times. The rearrangement links TRBV7-9 to TRBJ2-5; 7 bases agree with TRBD1. Trimming took 5 bases from V and 3 from J; bases not matched to a gene: 15. The CDR3 is 17 residues long. The germline V gene encodes CDR1 SEHNR and CDR2 FQNEAQ (reference sequence). The CDR3 region has the DNA TGTGCCAGCAGCCCCCGTGTAAGAGACAGGGTCGAAGAGACCCAGTACTTC. It specifies CASSPRVRDRVEETQYF.

This clonotype has at least ten counts. V is TRBV5-1 and J is TRBJ2-4, with 8 bases that match TRBD1. CDR1 and CDR2 from the germline V gene are SGHRS and YFSETQ. The CDR3 has 18 amino acids. Losses at the gene ends were 3 bases for V and 9 bases for J; bases not matched to a gene: 20. CDR3 loop: CASSYTVPGQVRFSIQYF. In nucleotides, the CDR3 is TGCGCCAGCAGCTACACTGTCCCGGGACAGGTTCGGTTTAGCATTCAGTACTTC. Full variable domain (outside the CDR3, taken from reference TRBV5-1 and TRBJ2-4): KAGVTQTPRYLIKTRGQQVTLSCSPISGHRSVSWYQQTPGQGLQFLFEYFSETQRNKGNFPGRFSGRQFSNSRSEMNVSTLELGDSALYLCASSYTVPGQVRFSIQYFGAGTRLSVL.

The chain recombines TRBV6-6 with TRBJ2-1; TRBD2 is a possible D gene (5 bases). The CDR3 runs 16 residues. Between the trimmed V and J ends, which lost 6 bases and 0 bases, there was a span of 15 bases. CDR1 and CDR2 (germline): MNHNY, SVGAGI (reference sequence). CDR3 region: CASRFFRGSSYNEQFF. CDR3 in DNA: TGTGCCAGCAGATTCTTTCGAGGGAGCTCCTACAATGAGCAGTTCTTC.

V is TRBV29-1 and J is TRBJ2-5; possibly TRBD2 for D (6 bases). Germline-derived CDR1 and CDR2 are SQVTM and ANQGSEA. V was trimmed by 4 bases and J by 1 base, leaving 7 bases between them. This CDR3 spans 12 amino acids. The CDR3: CSVVAVQETQYF. DNA of the CDR3: TGCAGCGTTGTAGCGGTCCAAGAGACCCAGTACTTC.

This clonotype was seen a handful of times. This sequence joins TRBV11-3 and TRBJ1-2; 7 positions match TRBD1. Germline CDR1 reads SGHNT; CDR2 reads YENEEA. V trimming: 5 bases; J trimming: 6 bases; junction bases outside the gene matches: 6. The CDR3 has 13 amino acids. The CDR3 here is CASSPRDSNGYTF. CDR3 nucleotides: TGTGCCAGCAGCCCCCGGGACAGTAATGGCTACACCTTC.

The chain couples TRBV7-9 to TRBJ2-1, with D possibly matching TRBD1 (5 bases). Trimming shortened V by 10 bases and J by 5 bases, and 15 bases separated the two germline ends. Per germline, CDR1 SEHNR and CDR2 FQNEAQ (reference sequence). The CDR3 contains 13 residues. CDR3 bases: TGTGCCACCCGGACGGACACCCACAATGAGCAGTTCTTC. It codes for CATRTDTHNEQFF.

This clonotype was seen a handful of times. J is TRBJ2-7 and V is TRBV29-1, with 7 bases fitting TRBD1. J was trimmed by 3 bases and V by 8 bases; bases with no gene match: 7. The length of the CDR3 is 12 residues. Germline values: CDR1 SQVTM, CDR2 ANQGSEA. The chain's CDR3 is CSFRTGVYEQYF. CDR3 bases: TGCAGCTTCCGGACAGGAGTCTACGAGCAGTACTTC.